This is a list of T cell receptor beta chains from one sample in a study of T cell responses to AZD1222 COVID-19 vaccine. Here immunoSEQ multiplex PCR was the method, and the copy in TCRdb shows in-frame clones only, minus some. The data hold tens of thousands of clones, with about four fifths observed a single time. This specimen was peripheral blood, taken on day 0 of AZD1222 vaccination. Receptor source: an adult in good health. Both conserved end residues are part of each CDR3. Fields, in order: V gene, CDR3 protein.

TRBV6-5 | CASSYPNAGELFF
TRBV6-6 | CASSYSINRENSPLHF
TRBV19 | CASTGNRENTEAFF
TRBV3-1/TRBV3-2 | CASSSVRGGTEAFF
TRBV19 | CASSIGDNSPLHF
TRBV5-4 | CASSLDRYEQYF
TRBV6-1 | CASSEGAGVASTDTQYF
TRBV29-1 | CSVEILAGADTQYF
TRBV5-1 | CASRQSGGLSGELFF
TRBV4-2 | CASSQGRVMNTEAFF
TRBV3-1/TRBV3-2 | CASSQVREKTPLHF
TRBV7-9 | CASSSTVATGRETQYF
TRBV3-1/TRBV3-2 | CASSQAGTGGYEQYF
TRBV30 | CAWSVGVVRTEAFF
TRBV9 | CASSVGQGQYGYTF
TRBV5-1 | CASYNENTGELFF
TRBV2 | CASSGDAGGNQPQHF
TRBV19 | CAIGGGAYTDTQYF
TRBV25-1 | CASSEGGGLSEEQFF
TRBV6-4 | CASSELAGAGGEQFF
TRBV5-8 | CASSFLHEQFF
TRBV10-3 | CAITSETGEGMNTEAFF
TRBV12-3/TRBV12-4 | CASVLYEQYF
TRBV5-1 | CASRMQDTQYF
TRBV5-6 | CASSPGGPRGSQPQHF
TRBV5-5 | CASSPGGGFTDTQYF
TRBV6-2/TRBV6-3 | CASSWAGATVNGYTF
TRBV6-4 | CASSPEAGSYGYTF
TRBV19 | CASMPASRQGQETQYF
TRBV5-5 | CASSFSGSHEQYF
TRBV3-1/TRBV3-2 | CASSPNPGPGAFF
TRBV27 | CASSSGLAGFTDTQYF
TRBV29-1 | CSVGKDRGNNEQFF
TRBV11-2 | CASSLSARAWGEQYF
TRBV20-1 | CSASLSTRLETQYF
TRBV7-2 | CASSPTTIGTDTQYF
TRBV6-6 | CASSSPPEGCTF